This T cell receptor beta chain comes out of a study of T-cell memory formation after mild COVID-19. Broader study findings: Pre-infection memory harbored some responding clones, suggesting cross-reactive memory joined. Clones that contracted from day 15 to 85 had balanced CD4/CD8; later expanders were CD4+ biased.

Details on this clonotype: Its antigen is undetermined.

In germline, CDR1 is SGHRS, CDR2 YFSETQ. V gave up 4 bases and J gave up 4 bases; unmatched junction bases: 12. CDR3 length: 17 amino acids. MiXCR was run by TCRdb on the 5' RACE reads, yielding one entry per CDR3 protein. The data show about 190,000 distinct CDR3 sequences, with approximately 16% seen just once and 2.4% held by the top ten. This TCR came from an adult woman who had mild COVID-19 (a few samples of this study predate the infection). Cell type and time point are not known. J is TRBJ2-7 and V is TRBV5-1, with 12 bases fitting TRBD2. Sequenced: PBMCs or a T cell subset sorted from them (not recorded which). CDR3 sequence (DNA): TGCGCCAGCAGCCGAAGTCTAGCGGGAGGGCCTAGTTACGAGCAGTACTTC. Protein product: CASSRSLAGGPSYEQYF.